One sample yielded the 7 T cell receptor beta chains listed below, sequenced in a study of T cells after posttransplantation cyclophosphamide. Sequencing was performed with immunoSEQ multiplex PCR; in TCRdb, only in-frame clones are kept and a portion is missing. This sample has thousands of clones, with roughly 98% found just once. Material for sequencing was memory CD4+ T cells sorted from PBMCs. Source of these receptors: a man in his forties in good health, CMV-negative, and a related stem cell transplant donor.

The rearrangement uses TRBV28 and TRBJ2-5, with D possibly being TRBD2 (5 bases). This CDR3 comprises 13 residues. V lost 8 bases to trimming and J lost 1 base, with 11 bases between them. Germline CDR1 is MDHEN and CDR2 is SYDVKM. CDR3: CASSRTLQETQYF. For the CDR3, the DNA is TGTGCCAGCTCGAGGACTCTCCAAGAGACCCAGTACTTC.

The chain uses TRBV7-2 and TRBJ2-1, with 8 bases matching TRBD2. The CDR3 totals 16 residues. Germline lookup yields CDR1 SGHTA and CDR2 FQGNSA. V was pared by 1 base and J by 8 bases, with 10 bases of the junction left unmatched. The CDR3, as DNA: TGTGCCAGCAGCTTAGATGCGGGACTAGGCGGGCATGAGCAGTTCTTC. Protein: CASSLDAGLGGHEQFF.

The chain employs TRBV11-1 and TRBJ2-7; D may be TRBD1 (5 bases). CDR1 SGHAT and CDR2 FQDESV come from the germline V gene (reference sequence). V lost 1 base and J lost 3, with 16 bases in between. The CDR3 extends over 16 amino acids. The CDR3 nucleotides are TGTGCCAGCAGCTTAGAGGGGCAGCGCACAAGCTACGAGCAGTACTTC. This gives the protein CASSLEGQRTSYEQYF.

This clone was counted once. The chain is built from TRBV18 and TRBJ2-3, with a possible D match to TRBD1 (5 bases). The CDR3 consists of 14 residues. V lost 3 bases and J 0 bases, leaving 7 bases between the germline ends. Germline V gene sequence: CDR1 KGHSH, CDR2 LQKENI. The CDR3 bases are TGTGCCAGCTCACCTCAGGGTAGCACAGATACGCAGTATTTT. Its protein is CASSPQGSTDTQYF.

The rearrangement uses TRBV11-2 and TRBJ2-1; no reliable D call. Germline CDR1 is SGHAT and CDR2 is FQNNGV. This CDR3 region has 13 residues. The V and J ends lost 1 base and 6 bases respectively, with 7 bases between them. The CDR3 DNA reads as TGTGCCAGCAGCTTAGGAACTTTCAATGAGCAGTTCTTC. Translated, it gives CASSLGTFNEQFF.

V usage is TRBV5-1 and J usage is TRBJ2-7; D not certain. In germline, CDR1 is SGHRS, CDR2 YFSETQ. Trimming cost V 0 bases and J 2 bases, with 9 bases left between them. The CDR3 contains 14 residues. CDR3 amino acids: CASSLVTDAYEQYF. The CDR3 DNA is TGCGCCAGCAGCTTGGTTACAGATGCCTACGAGCAGTACTTC.

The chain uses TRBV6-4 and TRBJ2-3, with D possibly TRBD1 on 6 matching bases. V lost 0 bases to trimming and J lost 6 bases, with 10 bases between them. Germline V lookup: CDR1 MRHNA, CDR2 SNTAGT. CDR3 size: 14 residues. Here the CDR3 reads CASSDSGGEDTQYF. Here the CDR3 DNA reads TGTGCCAGCAGTGACTCAGGGGGAGAGGATACGCAGTATTTT.